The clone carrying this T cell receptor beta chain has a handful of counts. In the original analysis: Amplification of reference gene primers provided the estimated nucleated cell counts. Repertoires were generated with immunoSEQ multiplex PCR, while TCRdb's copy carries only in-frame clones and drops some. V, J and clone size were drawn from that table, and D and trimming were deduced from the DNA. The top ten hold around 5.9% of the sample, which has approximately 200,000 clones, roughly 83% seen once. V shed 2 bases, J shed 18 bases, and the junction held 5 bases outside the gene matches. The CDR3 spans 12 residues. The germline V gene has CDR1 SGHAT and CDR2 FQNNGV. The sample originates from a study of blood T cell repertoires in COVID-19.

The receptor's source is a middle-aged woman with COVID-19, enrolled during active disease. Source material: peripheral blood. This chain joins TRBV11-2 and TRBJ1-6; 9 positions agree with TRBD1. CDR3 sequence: CASSLRTGDSHF. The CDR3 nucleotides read TGTGCCAGCAGCTTAAGGACAGGGGATTCCCACTTT.